A selection of T cell receptor beta chains follows, all from one sample in a study of T cells in Graves' hyperthyroidism and ophthalmopathy. Each CDR3 protein is one row after TCRdb ran MiXCR on the multiplex PCR reads. The profile shows 480,000 or so distinct CDR3 sequences, around an eighth of them singletons. The specimen was blood. All receptors derive from a woman aged 18-29 years with Graves' hyperthyroidism. Each CDR3 is given with its conserved first and last residue. Not every row has a clone size; where given, it reads once, few, many or a size class.

clone_size: -; j_call: TRBJ2-5; v_call: TRBV19; cdr3_aa: CASSMVVARGQETQYF
clone_size: few; j_call: TRBJ2-1; v_call: TRBV30; cdr3_aa: CARKLAGAILGNNEQFF
clone_size: many; j_call: TRBJ2-7; v_call: TRBV12-3/TRBV12-4; cdr3_aa: CASSPRDGGRDSYEQYF
clone_size: few; j_call: TRBJ2-2; v_call: TRBV6-1; cdr3_aa: CALGPTGGNTGELFF
clone_size: -; j_call: TRBJ1-5; v_call: TRBV2; cdr3_aa: CATSMGQAKRQPQHF
clone_size: few; j_call: TRBJ1-5; v_call: TRBV27; cdr3_aa: CASGTPYSNQPQHF
clone_size: many; j_call: TRBJ1-3; v_call: TRBV12-3/TRBV12-4; cdr3_aa: CASSLARDTNSGNTIYF
clone_size: -; j_call: TRBJ1-1; v_call: TRBV18; cdr3_aa: CGSSPPRGINTEACF
clone_size: many; j_call: TRBJ2-1; v_call: TRBV27; cdr3_aa: CATSRLGSYNEQFF
clone_size: few; j_call: TRBJ2-3; v_call: TRBV19; cdr3_aa: CASSIVEGAGTDTQYF
clone_size: many; j_call: TRBJ2-2; v_call: TRBV12-3/TRBV12-4; cdr3_aa: CASTEAGWFGELFF
clone_size: many; j_call: TRBJ2-1; v_call: TRBV30; cdr3_aa: CAWSVETSSNEQFF
clone_size: many; j_call: TRBJ2-7; v_call: TRBV7-2; cdr3_aa: CASSLTGEGLYEQYF
clone_size: many; j_call: TRBJ2-1; v_call: TRBV3-1; cdr3_aa: CASSQDWASDEQFF
clone_size: many; j_call: TRBJ1-2; v_call: TRBV27; cdr3_aa: CASSSLGINYGYTF
clone_size: many; j_call: TRBJ1-5; v_call: TRBV3-1; cdr3_aa: CASSPRAGVNQPQHF
clone_size: many; j_call: TRBJ1-5; v_call: TRBV30; cdr3_aa: CAWRRDSNQPQHF
clone_size: many; j_call: TRBJ1-3; v_call: TRBV12-3/TRBV12-4; cdr3_aa: CASSPRQGGSGNTIYF
clone_size: many; j_call: TRBJ2-3; v_call: TRBV27; cdr3_aa: CASKRGQPGVTDTQYF
clone_size: many; j_call: TRBJ2-7; v_call: TRBV3-1; cdr3_aa: CASSLEGGREQYF
clone_size: few; j_call: TRBJ1-1; v_call: TRBV19; cdr3_aa: CASRTGKGEAFF
clone_size: few; j_call: TRBJ2-7; v_call: TRBV27; cdr3_aa: CASSGQDLYEQYF